The next 15 T cell receptor beta chains were all read from a single sample in a study of regulatory T cells in long-lasting Graves disease. Sequencing libraries for TCR beta were prepared with iRepertoire HTBI primers and Arm-PCR of CDR3 regions. Each CDR3 protein is one row after TCRdb ran MiXCR on the multiplex PCR reads. The sample carries 350,000 to 400,000 distinct CDR3 sequences, about 14% recorded once. Time point of the sample: newly diagnosed GD, antithyroid drugs for less than 3 months. RNA isolated from PBMCs was used to make the TCR library. The material sequenced was peripheral blood mononuclear cells (PBMCs), taken at new diagnosis, from a patient treated with antithyroid drugs. All receptors come from a female donor with Graves disease.

This clonotype was observed a few times. The chain is built from TRBV7-9 and TRBJ1-3; perhaps TRBD1 as D (5 bases). The CDR3 is 17 residues long. V lost 4 bases, J lost 0 bases, and 16 bases lay in between. Germline V gene data show CDR1 as SEHNR and CDR2 as FQNEAQ (reference sequence). CDR3: CASSSYGRGPSGNTIYF. The CDR3 region has the DNA TGTGCCAGCAGCTCGTATGGACGGGGACCCTCTGGAAACACCATATATTTT.

This clonotype was detected only a few times. The chain has TRBV7-9 and TRBJ2-7; 7 bases fit TRBD1. V was clipped by 3 bases and J by 7 bases; unmatched bases: 9. The CDR3 has 14 residues. Germline loops: CDR1 SEHNR, CDR2 FQNEAQ (reference sequence). CDR3 protein: CASSLTGPVGEQYF. For the CDR3, the DNA is TGTGCCAGCAGCTTGACAGGGCCCGTGGGGGAGCAGTACTTC.

V usage is TRBV19 and J usage is TRBJ2-7, with D maybe TRBD2 (6 bases). Trimming cost V 6 bases and J 1 base, with 16 bases left between them. The CDR3 covers 15 residues. Germline V CDR1 and CDR2: LNHDA, SQIVND (reference sequence). CDR3 in DNA: TGTGCCAGTAGAGTTTTGCGGGACGGTTCCTACGAGCAGTACTTC. Protein sequence: CASRVLRDGSYEQYF.

This clonotype was seen a few times. V is TRBV6-2 or TRBV6-3 and J is TRBJ1-5; weak D call: TRBD1 (5 bases). Trimming stripped 5 bases from V and 6 bases from J, with 17 bases between. The CDR3 contains 15 residues. The germline gives CDR1 MNHEY, CDR2 SVGEGT. CDR3 nucleotide sequence: TGTGCCAGCAGTGAATCTTTAGCAGGGAGTCAGCCCCAGCATTTT. Protein sequence: CASSESLAGSQPQHF.

This clonotype has at least ten counts. The chain links TRBV12-3 or TRBV12-4 to TRBJ1-2; TRBD1 agrees at 11 bases. With V trimmed by 10 bases and J by 6 bases, 4 bases remained unmatched. CDR3 length equals 12 residues. The CDR3 sequence is CATGQGADGYTF. CDR3 in DNA: TGTGCCACCGGACAGGGGGCGGATGGCTACACCTTC.

In this sample, this clonotype turned up a few times. This sequence joins TRBV30 and TRBJ2-5; the D call may be TRBD1 or TRBD2 (5 bases each). CDR1 is GTSNPN, CDR2 SVGIG, per germline (reference sequence). Trimming removed 4 bases at V and 9 bases at J, with 24 bases between. The CDR3 contains 15 residues. The DNA of the CDR3 is TGTGCCTGGAATACAGTAAAGGGACGGGATTCGGCCCAGTACTTC. It is translated as CAWNTVKGRDSAQYF.

This clonotype was counted many times. The rearrangement links TRBV30 to TRBJ2-5; D is uncertain. Germline CDR1 and CDR2: GTSNPN and SVGIG (reference sequence). With 2 bases removed from V and 4 bases from J, the gap between germline ends came to 20 bases. The CDR3 spans 16 residues. CDR3 amino acids: CAWSLARAPPRETQYF. In nucleotides, the CDR3 is TGTGCCTGGAGTCTCGCTCGGGCCCCTCCACGAGAGACCCAGTACTTC.

Notes on this clonotype: This may be a read error, as it is one base from a much larger clone. The CDR3 does not end in the conserved phenylalanine or tryptophan, so this is likely a read error. The chain recombines TRBV27 with TRBJ2-3; 8 bases match TRBD2. From germline, CDR1 is MNHEY and CDR2 SMNVEV (reference sequence). J lost 4 bases, V lost 7 bases, and 7 bases had no gene match. The CDR3 sequence is 14 residues long. The CDR3 region is CASTGGGAADTQYS. The DNA of the CDR3 is TGTGCCAGCACCGGGGGGGGAGCGGCAGATACGCAGTATTCT.

Ten or more counts support this clonotype. The J gene is TRBJ2-5, the V gene TRBV7-2; possibly TRBD1 or TRBD2 for D (5 bases each). CDR1 and CDR2 from the germline V gene are SGHTA and FQGNSA. V gave up 4 bases and J gave up 3 bases, with 21 bases separating them. The CDR3 is made up of 17 amino acids. CDR3 sequence reads: CASSWGGATTSKETQYF. In nucleotides, the CDR3 is TGTGCCAGCAGCTGGGGTGGGGCGACTACCTCCAAAGAGACCCAGTACTTC.

There are many counts of this clonotype. The CDR3 nucleotides are TGTGCCAGCAGTTTACGGGTCAGGGGGTTGGGGAACACCGGGGAGCTGTTTTTT. This gives the protein CASSLRVRGLGNTGELFF. The chain employs TRBV12-3 or TRBV12-4 and TRBJ2-2; 7 bases match TRBD1. The CDR3 extends over 18 amino acids. The junction had 10 bases not matched to a gene; V was cut back by 2 bases and J by 1 base.

This clonotype was observed a few times. The rearrangement uses TRBV12-3 or TRBV12-4 and TRBJ1-2; TRBD1 might be the D (6 bases). CDR3 length: 16 amino acids. Trimming removed 6 bases from V and 2 bases from J, with 19 bases in between. This chain's CDR3 is CASRKPGTYGNYGYTF. Written as DNA, the CDR3 is TGTGCCAGCAGAAAGCCCGGGACATATGGGAACTATGGCTACACCTTC.

This clonotype has a handful of counts. The V gene is TRBV2, the J gene TRBJ2-1; TRBD2 is a possible D gene (5 bases). The V end lost 6 bases, the J end lost 6 bases, and 18 bases lay between the germline ends. Germline CDR1 reads SNHLY; CDR2 reads FYNNEI. The CDR3 totals 15 residues. In DNA, the CDR3 is TGTGCCAGCAGCCCCCTGCCTACTAGTCCCAATGAGCAGTTCTTC. Protein sequence: CASSPLPTSPNEQFF.

Comment on this clonotype: This could be a read error, since a much larger clone is one nucleotide away. The conserved phenylalanine or tryptophan normally closing the CDR3 is absent here, so this likely arose from a read error. DNA for the CDR3: TGTGCCAGCAGCCAAGTTAGCGGGAGTGGGGAGACCCAGTACTTG. Its translation is CASSQVSGSGETQYL. The chain links TRBV3-1 to TRBJ2-5; TRBD2 agrees at 9 bases. This CDR3 spans 15 amino acids. CDR1 LGHDT and CDR2 YNNKEL come from the germline V gene (reference sequence). With V trimmed by 1 base and J by 5 bases, 5 bases remained unmatched.

This clonotype was seen ten or more times. The CDR3, as DNA: TGTGCCAGCAGTGAGGGGTCAGGGGGTTATTACGAGCAGTACTTC. Its protein is CASSEGSGGYYEQYF. The chain recombines TRBV7-2 with TRBJ2-7; 7 nucleotides agree with TRBD1. Germline CDR1 is SGHTA and CDR2 is FQGNSA. CDR3 length: 15 residues. V was pared by 6 bases and J by 4 bases, with 12 bases of the junction left unmatched.

At least ten counts were recorded for this clonotype. The chain carries TRBV2 and TRBJ2-5; TRBD1 might be the D (5 bases). This CDR3 is built from 12 residues. Per germline, CDR1 SNHLY and CDR2 FYNNEI. The germline V and J ends were trimmed by 11 bases and 1 base, with 11 bases remaining between them. The CDR3 is CAGAYSQETQYF. In DNA form, the CDR3 reads TGTGCCGGGGCTTATAGCCAAGAGACCCAGTACTTC. The variable domain in full, completed from reference TRBV2 and TRBJ2-5, reads EPEVTQTPSHQVTQMGQEVILRCVPISNHLYFYWYRQILGQKVEFLVSFYNNEISEKSEIFDDQFSVERPDGSNFTLKIRSTKLEDSAMYFCAGAYSQETQYFGPGTRLLVL.